Described below is a single T cell receptor (beta chain) sequence and its context. The entry originates in a study of blood T cell repertoires in COVID-19. Study in general: Donors in the United States, Italy and Spain gave samples during acute or convalescent COVID-19. The cDNA or gDNA used as material had been derived from T cells, B-cell-depleted T cells, or PBMCs.

The germline V and J ends were trimmed by 3 bases and 1 base, with 24 bases remaining between them. The V gene's germline CDR1 is LGHDT and CDR2 YNNKEL (reference sequence). This CDR3 is 20 amino acids long. In the study's own analysis: How many nucleated cells were present was estimated from reference gene primer amplification. Sequenced by immunoSEQ multiplex PCR; TCRdb stores in-frame clones only, minus some. The V and J calls and clone size come from that table; D and trimming were worked out from the DNA. The sample carries under 55,000 clones, 80% recorded once. The chain joins TRBV3-1 (or the pseudogene TRBV3-2) to TRBJ2-2, with D possibly TRBD1 on 6 matching bases. The sequencing sample was made of peripheral blood. The source of this sequence is a man in his sixties or seventies with acute or convalescent COVID-19. DNA of the CDR3: TGTGCCAGCAGCCAGGTGCATAACAGGGCCCGTTCTAGGAACACCGGGGAGCTGTTTTTT. It is translated as CASSQVHNRARSRNTGELFF.